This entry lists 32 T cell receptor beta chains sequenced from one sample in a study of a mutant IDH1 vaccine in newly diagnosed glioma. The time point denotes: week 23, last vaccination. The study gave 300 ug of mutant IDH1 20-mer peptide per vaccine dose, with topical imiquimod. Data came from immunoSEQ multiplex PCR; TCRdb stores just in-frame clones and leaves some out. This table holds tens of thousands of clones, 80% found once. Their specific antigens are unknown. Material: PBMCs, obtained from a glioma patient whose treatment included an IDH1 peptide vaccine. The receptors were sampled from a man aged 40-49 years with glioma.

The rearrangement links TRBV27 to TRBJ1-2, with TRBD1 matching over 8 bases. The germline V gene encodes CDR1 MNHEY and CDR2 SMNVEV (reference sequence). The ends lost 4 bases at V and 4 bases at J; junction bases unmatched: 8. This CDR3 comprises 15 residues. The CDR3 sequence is CASSWGQDSLYGYTF. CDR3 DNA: TGTGCCAGCAGTTGGGGACAGGATTCTCTCTATGGCTACACCTTC.

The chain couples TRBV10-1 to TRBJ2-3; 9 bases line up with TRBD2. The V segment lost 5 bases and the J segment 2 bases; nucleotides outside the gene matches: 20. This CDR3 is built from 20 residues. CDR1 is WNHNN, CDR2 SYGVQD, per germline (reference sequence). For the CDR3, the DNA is TGCGCCAGCAGTCACCACGCCAGAAAACTAGCGGGTAAGCACACAGATACGCAGTATTTT. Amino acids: CASSHHARKLAGKHTDTQYF.

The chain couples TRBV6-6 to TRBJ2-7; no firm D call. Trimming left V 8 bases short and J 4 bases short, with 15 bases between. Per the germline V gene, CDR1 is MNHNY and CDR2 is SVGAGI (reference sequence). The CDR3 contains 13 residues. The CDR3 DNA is TGTGCCAGCCTAGGCCAGAACGATTACGAGCAGTACTTC. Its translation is CASLGQNDYEQYF.

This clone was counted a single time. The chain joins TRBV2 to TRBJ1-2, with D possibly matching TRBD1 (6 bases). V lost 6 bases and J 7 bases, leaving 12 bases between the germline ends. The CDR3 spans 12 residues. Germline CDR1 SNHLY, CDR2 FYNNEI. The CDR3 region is CASREGVVGYTF. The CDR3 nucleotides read TGTGCCAGCAGAGAGGGGGTGGTTGGCTACACCTTC.

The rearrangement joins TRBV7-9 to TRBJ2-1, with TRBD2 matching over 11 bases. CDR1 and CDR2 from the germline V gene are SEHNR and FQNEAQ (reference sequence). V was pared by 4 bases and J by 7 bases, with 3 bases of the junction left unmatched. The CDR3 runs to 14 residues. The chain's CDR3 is CASSSPSGGNEQFF. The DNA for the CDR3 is TGTGCCAGCAGCTCCCCTAGCGGGGGGAATGAGCAGTTCTTC. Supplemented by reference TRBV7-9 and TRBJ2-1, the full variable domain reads DTGVSQNPRHKITKRGQNVTFRCDPISEHNRLYWYRQTLGQGPEFLTYFQNEAQLEKSRLLSDRFSAERPKGSFSTLEIQRTEQGDSAMYLCASSSPSGGNEQFFGPGTRLTVL.

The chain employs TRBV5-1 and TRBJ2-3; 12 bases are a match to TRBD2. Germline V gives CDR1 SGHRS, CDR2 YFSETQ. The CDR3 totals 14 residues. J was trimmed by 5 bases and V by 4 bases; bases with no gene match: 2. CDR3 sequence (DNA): TGCGCCAGCAGCGTGACTAGCGGGGGAGATACGCAGTATTTT. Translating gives CASSVTSGGDTQYF.

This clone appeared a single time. CDR3 residues: CASRPTGRLTGELFF. As DNA, the CDR3 is TGTGCCAGCAGGCCTACAGGGAGGTTAACCGGGGAGCTGTTTTTT. The chain recombines TRBV7-8 with TRBJ2-2; D is perhaps TRBD1 or TRBD2 (6 bases each). The CDR3 is 15 amino acids. Trimming stripped 6 bases from V and 5 bases from J, with 16 bases between. Germline values: CDR1 SGHVS, CDR2 FQNEAQ.

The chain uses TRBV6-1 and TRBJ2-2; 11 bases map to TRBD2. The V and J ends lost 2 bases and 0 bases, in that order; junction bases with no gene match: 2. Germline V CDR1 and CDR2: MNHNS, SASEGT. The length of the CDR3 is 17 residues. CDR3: CASSERGLAANTGELFF. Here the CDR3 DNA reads TGTGCCAGCAGTGAACGGGGACTAGCGGCGAACACCGGGGAGCTGTTTTTT.

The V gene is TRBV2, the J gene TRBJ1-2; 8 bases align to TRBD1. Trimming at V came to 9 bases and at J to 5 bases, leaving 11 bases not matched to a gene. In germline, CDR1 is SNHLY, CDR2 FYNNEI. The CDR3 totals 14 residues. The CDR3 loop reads CASNGQGVRYGYTF. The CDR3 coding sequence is TGTGCCAGTAATGGACAGGGAGTACGGTATGGCTACACCTTC.

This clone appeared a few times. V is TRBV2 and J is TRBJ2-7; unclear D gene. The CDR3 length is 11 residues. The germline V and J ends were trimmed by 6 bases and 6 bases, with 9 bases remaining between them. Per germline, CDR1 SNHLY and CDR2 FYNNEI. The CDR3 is CASRGSLEQYF. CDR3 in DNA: TGTGCCAGCAGAGGATCCCTCGAGCAGTACTTC. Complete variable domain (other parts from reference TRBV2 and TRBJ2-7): EPEVTQTPSHQVTQMGQEVILRCVPISNHLYFYWYRQILGQKVEFLVSFYNNEISEKSEIFDDQFSVERPDGSNFTLKIRSTKLEDSAMYFCASRGSLEQYFGPGTRLTVT.

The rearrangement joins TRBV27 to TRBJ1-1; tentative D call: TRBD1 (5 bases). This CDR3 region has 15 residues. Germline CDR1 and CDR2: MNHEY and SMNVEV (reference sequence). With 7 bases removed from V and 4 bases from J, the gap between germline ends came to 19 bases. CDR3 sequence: CASIPQANLVTEAFF. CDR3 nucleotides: TGTGCCAGCATCCCACAGGCCAATCTGGTCACTGAAGCTTTCTTT.

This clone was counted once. The CDR3 is CASSSGGATNEKLFF. The DNA of the CDR3 is TGCGCCAGCAGCTCTGGGGGGGCAACTAATGAAAAACTGTTTTTT. This chain uses TRBV5-1 with TRBJ1-4; a weak D match, TRBD1 (5 bases). V was cut by 3 bases and J by 0 bases, with 9 bases left in between. Germline assignment: CDR1 SGHRS and CDR2 YFSETQ. The CDR3 has 15 residues. Full variable domain (remainder filled in from reference TRBV5-1 and TRBJ1-4): KAGVTQTPRYLIKTRGQQVTLSCSPISGHRSVSWYQQTPGQGLQFLFEYFSETQRNKGNFPGRFSGRQFSNSRSEMNVSTLELGDSALYLCASSSGGATNEKLFFGSGTQLSVL.

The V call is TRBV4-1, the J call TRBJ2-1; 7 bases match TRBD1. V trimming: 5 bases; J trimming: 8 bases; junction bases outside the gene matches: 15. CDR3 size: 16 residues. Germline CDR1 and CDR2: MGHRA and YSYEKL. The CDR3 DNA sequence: TGCGCCAGCAGCATCAGAGATCGACAGGGTACGGATGAGCAGTTCTTC. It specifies CASSIRDRQGTDEQFF.

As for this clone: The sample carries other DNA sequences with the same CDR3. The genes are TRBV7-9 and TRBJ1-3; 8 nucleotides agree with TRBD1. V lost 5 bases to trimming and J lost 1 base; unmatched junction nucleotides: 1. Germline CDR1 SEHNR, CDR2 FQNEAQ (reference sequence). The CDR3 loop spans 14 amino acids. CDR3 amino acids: CASSRTGSGNTIYF. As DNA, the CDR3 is TGTGCCAGCAGCCGGACAGGGTCTGGAAACACCATATATTTT.

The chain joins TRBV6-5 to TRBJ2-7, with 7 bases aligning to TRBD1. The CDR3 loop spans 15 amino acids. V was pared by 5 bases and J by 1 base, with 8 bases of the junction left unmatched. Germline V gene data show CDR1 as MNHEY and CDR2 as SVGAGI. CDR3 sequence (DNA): TGTGCCAGCAGTACCCCCCGACAGGGATCCTACGAGCAGTACTTC. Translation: CASSTPRQGSYEQYF.

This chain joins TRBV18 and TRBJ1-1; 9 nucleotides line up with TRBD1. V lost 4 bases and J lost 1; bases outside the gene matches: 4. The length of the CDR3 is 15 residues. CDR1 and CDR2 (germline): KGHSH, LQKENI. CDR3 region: CASSLRDRANTEAFF. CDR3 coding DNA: TGTGCCAGCTCACTCCGGGACAGGGCGAACACTGAAGCTTTCTTT. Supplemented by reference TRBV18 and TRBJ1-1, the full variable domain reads NAGVMQNPRHLVRRRGQEARLRCSPMKGHSHVYWYRQLPEEGLKFMVYLQKENIIDESGMPKERFSAEFPKEGPSILRIQQVVRGDSAAYFCASSLRDRANTEAFFGQGTRLTVV.

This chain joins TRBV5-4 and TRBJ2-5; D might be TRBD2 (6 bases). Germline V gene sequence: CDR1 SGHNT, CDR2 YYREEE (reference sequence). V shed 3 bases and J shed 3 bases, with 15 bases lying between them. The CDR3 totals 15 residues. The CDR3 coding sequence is TGTGCCAGCAGCTCACCGACGGGACTTAAAGAGACCCAGTACTTC. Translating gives CASSSPTGLKETQYF.

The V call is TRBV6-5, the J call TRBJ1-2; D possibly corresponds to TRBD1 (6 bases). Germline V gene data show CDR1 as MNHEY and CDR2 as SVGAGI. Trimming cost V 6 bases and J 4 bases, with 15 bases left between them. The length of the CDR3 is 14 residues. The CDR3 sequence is CASSARGNFYGYTF. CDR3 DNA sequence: TGTGCCAGCAGCGCGAGGGGGAATTTCTATGGCTACACCTTC.

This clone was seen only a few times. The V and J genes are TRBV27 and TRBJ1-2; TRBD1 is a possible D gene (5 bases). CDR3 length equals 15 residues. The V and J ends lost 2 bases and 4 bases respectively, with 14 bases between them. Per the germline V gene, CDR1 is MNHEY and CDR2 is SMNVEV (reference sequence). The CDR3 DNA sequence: TGTGCCAGCAGTTTAGGTGGGGGGTCAGGCTATGGCTACACCTTC. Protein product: CASSLGGGSGYGYTF.

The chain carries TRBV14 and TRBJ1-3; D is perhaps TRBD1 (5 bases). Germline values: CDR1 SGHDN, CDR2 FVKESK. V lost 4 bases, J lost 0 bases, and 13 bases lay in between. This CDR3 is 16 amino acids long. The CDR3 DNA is TGTGCCAGCAGCCCACTGGGACGAAGCTCTGGAAACACCATATATTTT. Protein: CASSPLGRSSGNTIYF.

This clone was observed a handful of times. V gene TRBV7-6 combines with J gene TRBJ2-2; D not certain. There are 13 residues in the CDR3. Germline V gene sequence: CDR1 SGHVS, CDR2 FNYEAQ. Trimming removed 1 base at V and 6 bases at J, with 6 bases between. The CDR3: CASSLVMAGELFF. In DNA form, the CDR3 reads TGTGCCAGCAGCTTAGTTATGGCCGGGGAGCTGTTTTTT.

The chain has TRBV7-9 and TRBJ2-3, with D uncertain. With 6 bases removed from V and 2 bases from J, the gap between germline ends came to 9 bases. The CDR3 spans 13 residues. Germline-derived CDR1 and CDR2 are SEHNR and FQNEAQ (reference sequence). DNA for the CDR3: TGTGCCAGCAGACACCCCCTCACAGATACGCAGTATTTT. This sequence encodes CASRHPLTDTQYF.

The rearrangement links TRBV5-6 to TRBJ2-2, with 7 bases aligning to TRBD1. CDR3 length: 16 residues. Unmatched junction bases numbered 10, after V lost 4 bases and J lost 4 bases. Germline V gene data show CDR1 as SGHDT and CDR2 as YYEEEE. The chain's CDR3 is CASSESGQSSTGELFF. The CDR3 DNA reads TGTGCCAGCAGCGAGTCGGGACAGTCTTCCACCGGGGAGCTGTTTTTT.

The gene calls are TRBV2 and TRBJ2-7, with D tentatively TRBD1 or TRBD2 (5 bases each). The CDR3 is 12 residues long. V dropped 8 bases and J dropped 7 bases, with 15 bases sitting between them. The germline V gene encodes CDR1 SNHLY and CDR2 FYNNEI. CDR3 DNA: TGTGCCAGCTCCCGGGACCAAGGAGAGCAGTACTTC. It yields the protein CASSRDQGEQYF.

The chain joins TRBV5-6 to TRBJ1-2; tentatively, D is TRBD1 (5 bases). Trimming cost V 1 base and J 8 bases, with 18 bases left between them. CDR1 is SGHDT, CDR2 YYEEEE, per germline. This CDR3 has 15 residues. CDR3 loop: CASSLRGRQGAGYTF. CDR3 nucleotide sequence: TGTGCCAGCAGCTTGAGGGGAAGGCAGGGAGCGGGCTACACCTTC.

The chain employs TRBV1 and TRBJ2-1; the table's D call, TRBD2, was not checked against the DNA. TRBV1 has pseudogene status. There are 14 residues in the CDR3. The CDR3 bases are TGCACCCTCCCCGAGCGGGGGCGTTACAATGAGCAGTTCTTC. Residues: CTLPERGRYNEQFF.

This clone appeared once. The CDR3 DNA reads as TGTGCCAGCAGCCCCCCGGAGGCGATCTACGAGCAGTACTTC. As protein: CASSPPEAIYEQYF. This chain links TRBV9 with TRBJ2-7, with D possibly being TRBD2 (5 bases). Trimming took 4 bases from V and 3 from J, leaving 14 bases between them. This CDR3 comprises 14 residues. The germline V gene has CDR1 SGDLS and CDR2 YYNGEE.

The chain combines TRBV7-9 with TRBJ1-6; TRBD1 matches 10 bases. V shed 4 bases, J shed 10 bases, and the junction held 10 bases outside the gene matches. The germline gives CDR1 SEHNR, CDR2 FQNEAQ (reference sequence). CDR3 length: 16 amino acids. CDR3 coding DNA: TGTGCCAGCAGCTATAATTCCGGGACAGGGGAATCACCCCTCCACTTT. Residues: CASSYNSGTGESPLHF.

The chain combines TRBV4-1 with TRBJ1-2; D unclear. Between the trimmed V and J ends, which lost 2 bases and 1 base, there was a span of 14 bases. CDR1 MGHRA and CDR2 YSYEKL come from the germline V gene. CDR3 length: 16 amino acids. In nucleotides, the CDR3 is TGCGCCAGCAGCCAACCCAGACGGGGAGTTAACTATGGCTACACCTTC. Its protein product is CASSQPRRGVNYGYTF.

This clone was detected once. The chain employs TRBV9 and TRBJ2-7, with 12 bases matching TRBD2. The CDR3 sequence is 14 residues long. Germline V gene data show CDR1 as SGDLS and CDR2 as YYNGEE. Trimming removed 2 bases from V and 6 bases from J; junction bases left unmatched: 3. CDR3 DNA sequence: TGTGCCAGCAGCGTTTTGACTAGCGGGGGCGAGCAGTACTTC. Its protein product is CASSVLTSGGEQYF. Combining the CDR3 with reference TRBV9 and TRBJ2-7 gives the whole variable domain DSGVTQTPKHLITATGQRVTLRCSPRSGDLSVYWYQQSLDQGLQFLIQYYNGEERAKGNILERFSAQQFPDLHSELNLSSLELGDSALYFCASSVLTSGGEQYFGPGTRLTVT.

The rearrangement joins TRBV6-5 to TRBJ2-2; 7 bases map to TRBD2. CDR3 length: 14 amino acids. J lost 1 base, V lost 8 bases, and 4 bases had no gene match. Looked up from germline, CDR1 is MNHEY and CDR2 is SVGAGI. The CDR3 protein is CASRGEGNTGELFF. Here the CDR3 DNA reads TGTGCCAGCCGCGGGGAGGGGAACACCGGGGAGCTGTTTTTT.

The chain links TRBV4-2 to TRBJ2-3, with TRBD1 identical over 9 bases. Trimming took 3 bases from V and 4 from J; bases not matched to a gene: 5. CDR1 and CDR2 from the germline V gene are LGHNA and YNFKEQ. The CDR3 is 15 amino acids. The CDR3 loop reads CASSQAGQGSDTQYF. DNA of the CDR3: TGTGCCAGCAGCCAGGCGGGACAGGGTTCAGATACGCAGTATTTT.